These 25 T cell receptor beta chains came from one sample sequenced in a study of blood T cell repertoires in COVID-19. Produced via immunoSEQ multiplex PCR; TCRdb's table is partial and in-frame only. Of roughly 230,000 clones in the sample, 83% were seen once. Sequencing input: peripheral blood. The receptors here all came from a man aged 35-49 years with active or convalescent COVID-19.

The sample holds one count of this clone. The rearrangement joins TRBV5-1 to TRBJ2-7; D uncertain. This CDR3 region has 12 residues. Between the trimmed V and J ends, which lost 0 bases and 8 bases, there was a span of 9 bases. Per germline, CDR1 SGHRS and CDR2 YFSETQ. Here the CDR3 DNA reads TGCGCCAGCAGCTTGGACGGTCCTCAGCAGTACTTC. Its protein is CASSLDGPQQYF.

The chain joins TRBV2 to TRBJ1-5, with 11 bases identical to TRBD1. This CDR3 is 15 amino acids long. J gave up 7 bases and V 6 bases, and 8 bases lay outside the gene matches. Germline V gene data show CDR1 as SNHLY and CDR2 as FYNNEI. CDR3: CASRPGQGVWQPQHF. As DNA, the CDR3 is TGTGCCAGCAGACCGGGACAGGGGGTCTGGCAGCCCCAGCATTTT.

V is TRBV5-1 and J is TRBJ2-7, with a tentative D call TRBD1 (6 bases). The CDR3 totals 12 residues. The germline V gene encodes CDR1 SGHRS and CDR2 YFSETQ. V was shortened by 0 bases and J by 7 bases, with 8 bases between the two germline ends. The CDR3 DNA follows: TGCGCCAGCAGCTTGGACAGGGTAGAGCAGTACTTC. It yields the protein CASSLDRVEQYF.

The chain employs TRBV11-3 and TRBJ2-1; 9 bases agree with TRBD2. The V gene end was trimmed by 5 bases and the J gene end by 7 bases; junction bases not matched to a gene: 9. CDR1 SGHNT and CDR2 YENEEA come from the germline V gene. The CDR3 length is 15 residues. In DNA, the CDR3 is TGTGCCAGCAGCCCCGGGACTAGCACCGGAAATGAGCAGTTCTTC. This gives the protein CASSPGTSTGNEQFF.

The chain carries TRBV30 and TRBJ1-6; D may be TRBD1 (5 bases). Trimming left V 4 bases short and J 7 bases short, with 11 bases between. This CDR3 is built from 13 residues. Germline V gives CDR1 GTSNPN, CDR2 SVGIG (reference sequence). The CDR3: CAWKAGGNSPLHF. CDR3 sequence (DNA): TGTGCCTGGAAGGCTGGGGGGAATTCACCCCTCCACTTT.

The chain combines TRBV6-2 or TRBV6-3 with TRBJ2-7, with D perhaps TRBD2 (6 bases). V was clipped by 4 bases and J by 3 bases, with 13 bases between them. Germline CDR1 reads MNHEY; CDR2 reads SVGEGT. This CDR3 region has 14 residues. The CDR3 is CASSFSLANYEQYF. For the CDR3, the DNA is TGTGCCAGCAGTTTTAGTCTAGCGAACTACGAGCAGTACTTC.

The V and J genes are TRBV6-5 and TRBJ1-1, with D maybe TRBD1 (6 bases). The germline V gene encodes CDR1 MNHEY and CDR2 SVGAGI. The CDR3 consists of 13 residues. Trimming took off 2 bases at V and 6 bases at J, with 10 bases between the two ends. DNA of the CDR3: TGTGCCAGCAGTTACGCCTCAGGGGCTGAAGCTTTCTTT. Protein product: CASSYASGAEAFF.

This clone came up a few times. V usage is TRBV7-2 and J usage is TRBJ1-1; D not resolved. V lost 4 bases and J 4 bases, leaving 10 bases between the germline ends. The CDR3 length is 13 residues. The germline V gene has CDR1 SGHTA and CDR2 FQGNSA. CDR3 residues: CASSSQGGTEAFF. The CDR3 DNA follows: TGTGCCAGCAGCTCCCAAGGAGGCACTGAAGCTTTCTTT.

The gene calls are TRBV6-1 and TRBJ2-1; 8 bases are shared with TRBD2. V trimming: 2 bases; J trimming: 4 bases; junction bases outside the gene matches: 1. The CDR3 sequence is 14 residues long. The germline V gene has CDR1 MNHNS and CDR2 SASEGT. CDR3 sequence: CASSETGGYNEQFF. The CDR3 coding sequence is TGTGCCAGCAGTGAAACGGGGGGGTACAATGAGCAGTTCTTC.

The CDR3 region is CASSQETTNTEAFF. The CDR3 DNA is TGCGCCAGCAGCCAAGAAACAACGAACACTGAAGCTTTCTTT. V gene TRBV4-1 combines with J gene TRBJ1-1; D uncertain. The CDR3 consists of 14 residues. Looked up from germline, CDR1 is MGHRA and CDR2 is YSYEKL. Trimming took off 0 bases at V and 1 base at J, with 6 bases between the two ends.

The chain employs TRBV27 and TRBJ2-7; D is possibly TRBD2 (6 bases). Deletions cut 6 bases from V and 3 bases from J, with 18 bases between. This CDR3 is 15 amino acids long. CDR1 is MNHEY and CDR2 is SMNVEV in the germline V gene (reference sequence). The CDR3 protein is CASRVFGPRDYEQYF. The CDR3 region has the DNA TGTGCCAGCAGGGTTTTTGGGCCGCGGGACTACGAGCAGTACTTC.

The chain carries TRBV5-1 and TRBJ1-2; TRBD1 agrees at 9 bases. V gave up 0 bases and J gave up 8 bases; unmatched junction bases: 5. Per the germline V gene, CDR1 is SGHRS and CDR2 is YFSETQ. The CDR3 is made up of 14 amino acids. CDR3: CASSLGDRGEGYTF. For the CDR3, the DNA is TGCGCCAGCAGCTTGGGTGACAGGGGGGAAGGCTACACCTTC.

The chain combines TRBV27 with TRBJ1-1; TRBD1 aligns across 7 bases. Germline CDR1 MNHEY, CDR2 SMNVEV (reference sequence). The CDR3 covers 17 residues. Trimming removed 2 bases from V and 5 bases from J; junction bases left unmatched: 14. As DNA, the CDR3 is TGTGCCAGCAGTTTAAAGTCTATCGGACAGGATAGGACTGAAGCTTTCTTT. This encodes CASSLKSIGQDRTEAFF.

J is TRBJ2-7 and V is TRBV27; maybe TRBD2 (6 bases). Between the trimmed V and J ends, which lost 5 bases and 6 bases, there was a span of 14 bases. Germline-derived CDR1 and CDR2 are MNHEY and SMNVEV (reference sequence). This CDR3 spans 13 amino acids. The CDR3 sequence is CASSSPGGREQYF. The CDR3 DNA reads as TGTGCCAGCAGTAGCCCCGGGGGACGCGAGCAGTACTTC.

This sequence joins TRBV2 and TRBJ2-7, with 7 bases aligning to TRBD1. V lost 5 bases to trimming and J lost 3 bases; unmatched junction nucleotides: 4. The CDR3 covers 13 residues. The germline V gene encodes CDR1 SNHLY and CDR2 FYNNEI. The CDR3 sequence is CASSNRGFYEQYF. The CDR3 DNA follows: TGTGCCAGCAGTAACAGGGGATTCTACGAGCAGTACTTC.

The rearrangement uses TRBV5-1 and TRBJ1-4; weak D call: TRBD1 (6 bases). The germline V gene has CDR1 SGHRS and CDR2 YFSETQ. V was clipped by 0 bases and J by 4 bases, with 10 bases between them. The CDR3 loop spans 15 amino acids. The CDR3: CASSLEGTRNEKLFF. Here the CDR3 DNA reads TGCGCCAGCAGCTTGGAAGGGACACGTAATGAAAAACTGTTTTTT.

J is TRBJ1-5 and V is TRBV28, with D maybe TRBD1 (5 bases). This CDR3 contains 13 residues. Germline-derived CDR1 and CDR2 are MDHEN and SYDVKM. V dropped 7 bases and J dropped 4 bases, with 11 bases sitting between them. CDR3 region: CASTLRGNQPQHF. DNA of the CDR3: TGTGCCAGCACCCTGCGGGGGAATCAGCCCCAGCATTTT. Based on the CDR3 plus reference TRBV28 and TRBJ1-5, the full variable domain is DVKVTQSSRYLVKRTGEKVFLECVQDMDHENMFWYRQDPGLGLRLIYFSYDVKMKEKGDIPEGYSVSREKKERFSLILESASTNQTSMYLCASTLRGNQPQHFGDGTRLSIL.

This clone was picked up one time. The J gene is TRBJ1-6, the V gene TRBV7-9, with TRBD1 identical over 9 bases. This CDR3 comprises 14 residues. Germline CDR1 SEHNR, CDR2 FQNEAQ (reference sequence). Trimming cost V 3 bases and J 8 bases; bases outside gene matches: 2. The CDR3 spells CASSLRQGDSPLHF. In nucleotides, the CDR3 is TGTGCCAGCAGCTTGAGACAGGGGGATTCACCCCTCCACTTT.

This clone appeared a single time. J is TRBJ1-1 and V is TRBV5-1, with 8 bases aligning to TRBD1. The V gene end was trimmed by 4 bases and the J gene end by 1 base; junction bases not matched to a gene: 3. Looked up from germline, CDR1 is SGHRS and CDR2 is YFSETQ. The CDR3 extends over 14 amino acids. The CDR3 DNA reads TGCGCCAGCAGCAAGGGACAGGCGAACACTGAAGCTTTCTTT. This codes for CASSKGQANTEAFF.

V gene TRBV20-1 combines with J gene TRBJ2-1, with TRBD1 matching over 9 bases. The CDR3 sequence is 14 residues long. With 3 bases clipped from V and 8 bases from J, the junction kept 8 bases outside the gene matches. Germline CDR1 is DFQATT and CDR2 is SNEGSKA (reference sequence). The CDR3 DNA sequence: TGCAGTGCTAGTTCACAGGGGGCAAGTTATGAGCAGTTCTTC. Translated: CSASSQGASYEQFF.

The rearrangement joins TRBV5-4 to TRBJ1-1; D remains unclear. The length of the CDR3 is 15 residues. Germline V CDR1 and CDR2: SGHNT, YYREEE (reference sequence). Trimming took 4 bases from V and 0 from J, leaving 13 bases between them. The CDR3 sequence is CASSPDVSVNTEAFF. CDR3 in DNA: TGTGCCAGCAGCCCCGATGTTAGCGTGAACACTGAAGCTTTCTTT. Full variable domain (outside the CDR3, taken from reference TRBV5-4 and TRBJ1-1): ETGVTQSPTHLIKTRGQQVTLRCSSQSGHNTVSWYQQALGQGPQFIFQYYREEENGRGNFPPRFSGLQFPNYSSELNVNALELDDSALYLCASSPDVSVNTEAFFGQGTRLTVV.

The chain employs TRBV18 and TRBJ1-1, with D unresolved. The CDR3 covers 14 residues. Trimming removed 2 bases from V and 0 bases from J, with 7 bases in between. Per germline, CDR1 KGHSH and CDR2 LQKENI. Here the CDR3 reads CASSPSLMNTEAFF. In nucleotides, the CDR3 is TGTGCCAGCTCACCAAGCTTAATGAACACTGAAGCTTTCTTT.

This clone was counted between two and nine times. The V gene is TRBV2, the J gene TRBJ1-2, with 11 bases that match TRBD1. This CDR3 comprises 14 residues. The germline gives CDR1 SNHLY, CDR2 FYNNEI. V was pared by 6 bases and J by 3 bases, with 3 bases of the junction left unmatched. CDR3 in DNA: TGTGCCAGCAGGGGGACAGGGGGAGACTATGGCTACACCTTC. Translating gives CASRGTGGDYGYTF.

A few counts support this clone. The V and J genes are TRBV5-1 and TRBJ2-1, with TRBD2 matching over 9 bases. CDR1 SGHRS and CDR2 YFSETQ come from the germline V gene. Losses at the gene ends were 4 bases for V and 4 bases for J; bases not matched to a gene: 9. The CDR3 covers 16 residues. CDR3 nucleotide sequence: TGCGCCAGCAGCGTAGGAGCGGGAGGACTTTACAATGAGCAGTTCTTC. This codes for CASSVGAGGLYNEQFF.

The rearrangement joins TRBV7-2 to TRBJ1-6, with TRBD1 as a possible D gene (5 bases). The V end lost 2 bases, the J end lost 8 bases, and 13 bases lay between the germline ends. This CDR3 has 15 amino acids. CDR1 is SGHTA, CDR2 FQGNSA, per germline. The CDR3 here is CASSLKSVGHSPLHF. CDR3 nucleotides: TGTGCCAGCAGCTTAAAATCGGTGGGGCATTCACCCCTCCACTTT. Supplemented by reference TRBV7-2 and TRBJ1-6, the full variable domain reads GAGVSQSPSNKVTEKGKDVELRCDPISGHTALYWYRQSLGQGLEFLIYFQGNSAPDKSGLPSDRFSAERTGGSVSTLTIQRTQQEDSAVYLCASSLKSVGHSPLHFGNGTRLTVT.